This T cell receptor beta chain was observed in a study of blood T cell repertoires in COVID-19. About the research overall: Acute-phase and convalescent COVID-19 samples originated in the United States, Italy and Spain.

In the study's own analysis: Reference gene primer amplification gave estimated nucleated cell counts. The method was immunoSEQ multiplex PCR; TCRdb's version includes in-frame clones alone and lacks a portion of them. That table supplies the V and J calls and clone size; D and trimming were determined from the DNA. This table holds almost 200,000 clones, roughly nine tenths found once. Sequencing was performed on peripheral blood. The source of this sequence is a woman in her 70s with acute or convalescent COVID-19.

The CDR3 region is CASSYRTGMTNEKLFF. The CDR3 DNA reads as TGTGCCAGCAGTTACCGGACAGGGATGACTAATGAAAAACTGTTTTTT. The gene calls are TRBV6-2 or TRBV6-3 and TRBJ1-4, with 8 bases matching TRBD1. CDR1 is MNHEY and CDR2 is SVGEGT in the germline V gene. This CDR3 has 16 amino acids. Trimming took 2 bases from V and 2 from J; bases not matched to a gene: 4.